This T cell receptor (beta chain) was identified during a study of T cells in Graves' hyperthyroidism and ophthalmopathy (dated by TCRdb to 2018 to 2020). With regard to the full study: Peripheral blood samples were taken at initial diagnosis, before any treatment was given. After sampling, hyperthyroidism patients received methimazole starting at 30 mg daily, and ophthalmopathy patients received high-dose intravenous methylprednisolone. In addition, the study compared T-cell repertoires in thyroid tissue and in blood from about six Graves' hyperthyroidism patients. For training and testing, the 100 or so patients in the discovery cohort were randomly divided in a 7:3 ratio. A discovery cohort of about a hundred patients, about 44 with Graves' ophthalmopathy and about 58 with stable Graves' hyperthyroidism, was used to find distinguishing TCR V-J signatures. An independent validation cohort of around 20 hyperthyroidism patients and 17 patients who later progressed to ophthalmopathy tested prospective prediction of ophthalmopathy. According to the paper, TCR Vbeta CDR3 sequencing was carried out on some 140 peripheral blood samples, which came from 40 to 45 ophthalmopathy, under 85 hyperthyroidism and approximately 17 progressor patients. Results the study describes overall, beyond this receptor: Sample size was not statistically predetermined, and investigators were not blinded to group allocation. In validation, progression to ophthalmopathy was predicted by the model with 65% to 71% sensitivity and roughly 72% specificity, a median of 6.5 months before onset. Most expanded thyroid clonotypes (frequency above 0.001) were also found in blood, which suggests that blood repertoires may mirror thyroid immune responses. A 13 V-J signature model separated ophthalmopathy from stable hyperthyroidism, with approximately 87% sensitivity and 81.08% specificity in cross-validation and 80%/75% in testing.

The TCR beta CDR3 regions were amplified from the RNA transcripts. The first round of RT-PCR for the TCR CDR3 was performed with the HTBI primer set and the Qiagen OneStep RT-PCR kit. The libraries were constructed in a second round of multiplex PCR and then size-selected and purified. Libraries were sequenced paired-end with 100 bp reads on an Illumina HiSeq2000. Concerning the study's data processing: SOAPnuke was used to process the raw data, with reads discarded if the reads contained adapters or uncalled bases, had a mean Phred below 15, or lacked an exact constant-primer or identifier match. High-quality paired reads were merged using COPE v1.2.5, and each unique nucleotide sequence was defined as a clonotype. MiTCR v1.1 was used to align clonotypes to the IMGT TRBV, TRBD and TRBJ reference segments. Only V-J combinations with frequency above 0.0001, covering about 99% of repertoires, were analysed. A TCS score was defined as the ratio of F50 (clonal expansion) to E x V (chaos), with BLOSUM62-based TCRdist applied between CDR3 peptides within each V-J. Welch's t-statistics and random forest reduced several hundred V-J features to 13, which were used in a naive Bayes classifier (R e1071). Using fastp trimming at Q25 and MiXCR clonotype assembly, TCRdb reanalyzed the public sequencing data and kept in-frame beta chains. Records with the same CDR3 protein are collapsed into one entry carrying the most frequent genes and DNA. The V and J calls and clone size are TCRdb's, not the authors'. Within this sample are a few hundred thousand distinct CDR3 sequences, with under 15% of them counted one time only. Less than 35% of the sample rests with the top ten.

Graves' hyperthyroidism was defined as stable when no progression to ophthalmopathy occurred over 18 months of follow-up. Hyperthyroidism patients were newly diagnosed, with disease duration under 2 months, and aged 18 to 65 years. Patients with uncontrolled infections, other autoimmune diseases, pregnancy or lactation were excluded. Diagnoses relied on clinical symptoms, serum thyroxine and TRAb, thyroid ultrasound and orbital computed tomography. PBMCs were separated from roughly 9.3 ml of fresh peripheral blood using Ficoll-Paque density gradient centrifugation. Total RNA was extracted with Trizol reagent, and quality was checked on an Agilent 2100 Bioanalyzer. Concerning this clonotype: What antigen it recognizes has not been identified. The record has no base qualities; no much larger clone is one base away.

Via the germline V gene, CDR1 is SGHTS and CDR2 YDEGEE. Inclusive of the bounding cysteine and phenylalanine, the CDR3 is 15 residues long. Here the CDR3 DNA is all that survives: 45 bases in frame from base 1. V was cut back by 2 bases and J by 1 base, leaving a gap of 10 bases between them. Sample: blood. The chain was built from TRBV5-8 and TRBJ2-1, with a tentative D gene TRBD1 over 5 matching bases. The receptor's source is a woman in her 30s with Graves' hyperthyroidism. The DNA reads TGTGCCAGCAGCTTTTACAGGTCGTCCTACAATGAGCAGTTCTTC. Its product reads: CASSFYRSSYNEQFF.